This T cell receptor (beta chain) is from a study of blood T cell repertoires in COVID-19. Looking at the study overall: Sites across the United States, Italy and Spain contributed samples from acute and convalescent COVID-19.

The CDR3 covers 20 residues. Using immunoSEQ multiplex PCR, the repertoire was profiled, and TCRdb retains in-frame clones only, with some absent. This sample has about 120,000 clones, with 80% to 90% found just once. Sequencing used peripheral blood. This receptor was identified in a human donor in a cohort sampled during active COVID-19. The chain employs TRBV12-2 and TRBJ2-7; whether TRBD1, the table's D call, matches the DNA was not checked. TRBV12-2 counts as a pseudogene. This chain's CDR3 is CASRYRPGHPDNFPAYEQYF. CDR3 DNA sequence: TGTGCAAGTCGCTACCGACCGGGACACCCTGATAATTTTCCCGCCTACGAGCAGTACTTC.